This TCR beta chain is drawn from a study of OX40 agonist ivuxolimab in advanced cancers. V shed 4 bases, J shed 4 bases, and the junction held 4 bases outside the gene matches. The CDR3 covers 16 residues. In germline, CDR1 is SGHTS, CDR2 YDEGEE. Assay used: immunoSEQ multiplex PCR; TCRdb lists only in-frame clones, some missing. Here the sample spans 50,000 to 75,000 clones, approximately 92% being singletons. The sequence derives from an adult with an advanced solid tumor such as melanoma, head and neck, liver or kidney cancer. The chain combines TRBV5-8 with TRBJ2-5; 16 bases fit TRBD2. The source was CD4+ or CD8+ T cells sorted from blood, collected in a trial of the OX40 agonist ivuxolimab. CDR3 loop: CASSRGTSGRGETQYF. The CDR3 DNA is TGTGCCAGCAGCCGTGGGACTAGCGGGAGGGGAGAGACCCAGTACTTC.